This T cell receptor (beta chain) stems from a study of T cell responses to AZD1222 COVID-19 vaccine. Regarding the study as a whole: Donors, mostly white British, included more females; clonal diversity was possibly underestimated. Nearly half of spike-specific TCRs reportedly go after variant regions that carry no mutations.

Of note for this clone: Its specificity is unknown.

Analysis merged second doses at about 4 or about 12 weeks. V lost 5 bases and J 4 bases, leaving 27 bases between the germline ends. CDR1 and CDR2 (germline): LNHDA, SQIVND (reference sequence). CDR3 length: 18 amino acids. This table comes from immunoSEQ multiplex PCR, and its TCRdb copy is limited to in-frame clones, with some not included. The sample comprises about 35,000 clones, 86% of which are singletons, and about 10% rests with the top ten. Here the sequenced sample was peripheral blood, taken 28 days after the second AZD1222 dose. This sequence was found in an adult who received the AZD1222 COVID-19 vaccine. The chain carries TRBV19 and TRBJ2-7; D might be TRBD1 or TRBD2, each matching 5 bases. CDR3 in amino acids: CASSSPPSGSRRVYEQYF. The CDR3 bases are TGTGCCAGTAGTTCGCCCCCGTCAGGGTCCCGGCGGGTTTACGAGCAGTACTTC.